This entry is about one T cell receptor (beta chain). Its specificity is unknown. These data originate in a study of cytomegalovirus exposure and HLA in healthy donors. Overall study findings and caveats: Three chains tied to CMV proved CMV antigen-specific in vitro. It was found in a later analysis that first-cohort TCR clusters tended to co-occur in the 100 to 150 validation repertoires.

The donors were part of the validation cohort, which consisted of some 120 subjects and was separate from the first cohort of roughly 620 subjects. The germline CDR1 and CDR2 sequences are SGHDT and YYEEEE. This CDR3 is built from 13 residues. Germline trimming cut 5 bases from V and 8 bases from J; bases unmatched to any gene: 7. Sequencing used immunoSEQ multiplex PCR; TCRdb keeps in-frame clones, though not all of them. The sample yields some 200,000 clones, about 80% seen once. Specimen: PBMCs. This TCR came from a woman younger than 30 in good health and CMV-seropositive. V gene TRBV5-6 combines with J gene TRBJ2-1, with 7 positions matching TRBD1. The CDR3 DNA sequence: TGTGCCAGCAGGCTAACAGGGGACGATGAGCAGTTCTTC. Translated: CASRLTGDDEQFF. Filled out from reference TRBV5-6 and TRBJ2-1, the complete variable domain reads DAGVTQSPTHLIKTRGQQVTLRCSPKSGHDTVSWYQQALGQGPQFIFQYYEEEERQRGNFPDRFSGHQFPNYSSELNVNALLLGDSALYLCASRLTGDDEQFFGPGTRLTVL.